This T cell receptor beta chain comes out of a study of persistence of HIV-infected CD4 T cells. Across the study: Up to roughly 180 mL blood was drawn at multiple time points; two donors had single-time leukapheresis.

Sequencing used immunoSEQ version 4 in survey mode. The assay was immunoSEQ multiplex PCR, and TCRdb's table has in-frame clones only and misses some. This table has 46,000 or so clones, under 85% appearing once. The stimulus was lysate of CMV-infected fibroblasts, 8.5 to 10 ug/mL. Sorted nonresponding memory CD4+ T cells were CD40L-negative, CD69-negative, CD45RO-high. The CDR3 sequence is 16 residues long. Germline assignment: CDR1 DFQATT and CDR2 SNEGSKA (reference sequence). The V end lost 3 bases, the J end lost 0 bases, and 15 bases lay between the germline ends. Study-level findings and limits: TCR oligoclonality correlated with proviral oligoclonality in the same sorted populations.

As to this clone: Antigen specificity is unknown.

The chain uses TRBV20-1 and TRBJ1-3; D gene ambiguous. The receptor's source is an adult man with HIV who was CMV-seropositive. This material consisted of CD4+ T cells sorted from PBMCs after 18-hour stimulation, taken from a patient who received antiretroviral therapy. CDR3 loop: CSASFGRPSSGNTIYF. The CDR3 region has the DNA TGCAGTGCTAGTTTCGGGCGCCCGAGCTCTGGAAACACCATATATTTT.